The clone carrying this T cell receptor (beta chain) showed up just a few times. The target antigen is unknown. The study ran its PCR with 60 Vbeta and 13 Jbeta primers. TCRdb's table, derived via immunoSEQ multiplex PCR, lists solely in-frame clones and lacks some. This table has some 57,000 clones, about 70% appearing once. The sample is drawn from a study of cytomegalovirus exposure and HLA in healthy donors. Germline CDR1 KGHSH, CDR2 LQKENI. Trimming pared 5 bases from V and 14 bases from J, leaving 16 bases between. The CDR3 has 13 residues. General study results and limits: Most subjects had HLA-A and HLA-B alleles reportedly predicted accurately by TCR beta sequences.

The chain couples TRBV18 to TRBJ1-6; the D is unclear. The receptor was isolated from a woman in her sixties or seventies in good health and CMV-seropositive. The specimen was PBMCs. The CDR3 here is CASSYGAGISLHF. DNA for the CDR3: TGTGCCAGCTCATATGGCGCGGGGATCTCCCTCCACTTT.